The 26 T cell receptor beta chains reported below all come from one sample, sequenced in a study of neurological immune-mediated disorders. MiXCR, run by TCRdb on the 5' RACE reads, gives a single entry per CDR3 protein. The repertoire has 54,000 or so distinct CDR3 sequences, roughly 3.2% of them found once; the top ten carry approximately 3.1%. Material: PBMCs. Source of these receptors: a woman in her twenties or thirties with multiple sclerosis.

A word on this clonotype: A read error may account for a junction end that differs from germline. The J gene is TRBJ1-6, the V gene TRBV5-1; D call uncertain. The V gene's germline CDR1 is SGHRS and CDR2 YFSETQ. The CDR3 covers 15 residues. Written as DNA, the CDR3 is TGCGCCAGCAGCTTGGCCTCAGGATGGAGTTCACCCCTCAACTTT. Translated: CASSLASGWSSPLNF. Full variable domain (missing parts from reference TRBV5-1 and TRBJ1-6): KAGVTQTPRYLIKTRGQQVTLSCSPISGHRSVSWYQQTPGQGLQFLFEYFSETQRNKGNFPGRFSGRQFSNSRSEMNVSTLELGDSALYLCASSLASGWSSPLNFGNGTRLTVT.

This clonotype has ten or more counts. The chain couples TRBV5-1 to TRBJ2-5; 8 bases line up with TRBD1. Germline V lookup: CDR1 SGHRS, CDR2 YFSETQ. V dropped 3 bases and J dropped 2; count of bases not matched to a gene: 3. The CDR3 covers 14 residues. The CDR3 region is CASSSTGGQETQYF. The CDR3 DNA is TGCGCCAGCAGCTCCACAGGGGGGCAAGAGACCCAGTACTTC.

This clonotype was seen at least ten times. The junction shows a germline mismatch at one end, possibly a read error. This chain connects TRBV25-1 to TRBJ1-5; TRBD1 matches at 9 bases. CDR1 and CDR2 from the germline V gene are MGHDK and SYGVNS. This CDR3 has 14 residues. CDR3 in DNA: TGTGCCAGCAGTTCTACAGGGGGCAACCAGCCCCAGAATTTT. Translated, it gives CASSSTGGNQPQNF.

This rearrangement joins TRBV3-1 to TRBJ2-1; possibly TRBD2 for D (5 bases). CDR3 length equals 15 residues. V was clipped by 2 bases and J by 2 bases, with 10 bases between them. Germline CDR1 and CDR2: LGHDT and YNNKEL (reference sequence). The CDR3 loop is CASSQSRRTYNEQFF. As DNA, the CDR3 is TGTGCCAGCAGCCAATCGCGGAGGACCTACAATGAGCAGTTCTTC.

This clonotype was seen at least ten times. The chain uses TRBV7-2 and TRBJ1-1; no clear D gene. CDR1 and CDR2 from the germline V gene are SGHTA and FQGNSA. The CDR3 consists of 13 residues. Trimming took 6 bases from V and 0 from J, leaving 8 bases between them. In DNA form, the CDR3 reads TGTGCCAGCAGTCCGACCATGAACACTGAAGCTTTCTTT. The encoded protein is CASSPTMNTEAFF.

This clonotype showed up many times. Written as DNA, the CDR3 is TGTGCCACCACAAACGGGACACTTAGATATGGCTACACCTTC. Translating it yields CATTNGTLRYGYTF. The chain combines TRBV15 with TRBJ1-2; TRBD1 is a possible D gene (6 bases). The germline CDR1 and CDR2 sequences are LNHNV and YYDKDF (reference sequence). The CDR3 extends over 14 amino acids. The germline V and J ends were trimmed by 7 bases and 5 bases, with 17 bases remaining between them.

This clonotype was observed many times. DNA for the CDR3: TGCGCCAGCTATAAGGACGTATCGAACACTGAAGCTTTCTTT. Its protein product is CASYKDVSNTEAFF. The V and J genes are TRBV5-1 and TRBJ1-1; D unresolved. V lost 7 bases, J lost 1 base, and 14 bases lay in between. Germline V lookup: CDR1 SGHRS, CDR2 YFSETQ. This CDR3 contains 14 residues.

This clonotype was detected many times. The chain combines TRBV29-1 with TRBJ2-1; D not resolved. V was clipped by 6 bases and J by 5 bases, with 11 bases between them. CDR3 length: 12 amino acids. Per the germline V gene, CDR1 is SQVTM and CDR2 is ANQGSEA. CDR3 amino acids: CSVKPTNNEQFF. CDR3 in DNA: TGCAGCGTCAAACCAACTAACAATGAGCAGTTCTTC.

In its sample, this clonotype was seen many times. The V call is TRBV20-1, the J call TRBJ2-1; D unclear. CDR3 size: 13 residues. Per germline, CDR1 DFQATT and CDR2 SNEGSKA (reference sequence). V lost 5 bases and J 1 base, leaving 9 bases between the germline ends. The CDR3 region has the DNA TGCAGTGCTTCACCTGAGTCCTACAATGAGCAGTTCTTC. Protein sequence: CSASPESYNEQFF.

Many counts were recorded for this clonotype. The CDR3 coding sequence is TGTGCCAGCAGCTTTACCGCAGGGGAGCAGTTCTTC. It translates to CASSFTAGEQFF. The chain has TRBV3-1 and TRBJ2-1, with a possible D match to TRBD1 (5 bases). The V gene lost 5 bases and the J gene lost 10 bases, with 12 bases spanning the gap. Germline lookup yields CDR1 LGHDT and CDR2 YNNKEL (reference sequence). The CDR3 is 12 amino acids.

In its sample, this clonotype was seen many times. The J gene is TRBJ2-1, the V gene TRBV15, with D possibly TRBD2 on 6 matching bases. This CDR3 contains 12 residues. The germline V gene encodes CDR1 LNHNV and CDR2 YYDKDF (reference sequence). Trimming removed 0 bases from V and 15 bases from J, with 12 bases in between. The CDR3 DNA is TGTGCCACCAGCAGAGATAGACTAGGACGGTTCTTC. The encoded protein is CATSRDRLGRFF.

A single count supports this clonotype. Given a much more abundant clone one base away, this may be a read error. The chain employs TRBV2 and TRBJ1-5; D not resolved. Per germline, CDR1 SNHLY and CDR2 FYNNEI. This CDR3 comprises 13 residues. The CDR3 sequence: CASSESVRQPQNF. The CDR3 DNA sequence: TGTGCCAGCAGTGAGAGTGTGCGGCAGCCCCAGAATTTT. The full variable domain, completed using reference TRBV2 and TRBJ1-5, is EPEVTQTPSHQVTQMGQEVILRCVPISNHLYFYWYRQILGQKVEFLVSFYNNEISEKSEIFDDQFSVERPDGSNFTLKIRSTKLEDSAMYFCASSESVRQPQNFGDGTRLSIL.

This clonotype was observed many times. This sequence joins TRBV13 and TRBJ1-2; 9 nucleotides align to TRBD1. The germline V gene encodes CDR1 PRHDT and CDR2 FYEKMQ (reference sequence). V lost 0 bases and J lost 7; bases outside the gene matches: 9. The CDR3 runs to 16 residues. CDR3 nucleotide sequence: TGTGCCAGCAGCTTAGGGACCGGGACAGGGATAGTTGGCTACACCTTC. Translating it yields CASSLGTGTGIVGYTF.

J is TRBJ1-1 and V is TRBV20-1; 7 bases line up with TRBD1. V lost 0 bases and J lost 2; bases outside the gene matches: 3. Germline CDR1 DFQATT, CDR2 SNEGSKA (reference sequence). The CDR3 covers 14 residues. The CDR3 coding sequence is TGCAGTGCTAGAGACGGGGACAGCAACACTGAAGCTTTCTTT. It codes for CSARDGDSNTEAFF.

This clonotype was counted many times. The chain combines TRBV3-1 with TRBJ2-1; the match to TRBD2 covers 8 bases. CDR3 length: 13 residues. The trim removed 2 bases at V and 13 bases at J, leaving 7 bases unmatched. Germline-derived CDR1 and CDR2 are LGHDT and YNNKEL (reference sequence). CDR3 DNA: TGTGCCAGCAGCCAATCCAGCGGGGGTCTTCAGTTCTTC. Translated, it gives CASSQSSGGLQFF.

The table lists this clonotype with many counts. This chain joins TRBV20-1 and TRBJ1-2, with 8 positions matching TRBD1. The CDR3 runs 16 residues. Trimming removed 3 bases from V and 7 bases from J; junction bases left unmatched: 16. Germline V CDR1 and CDR2: DFQATT, SNEGSKA (reference sequence). CDR3 amino acids: CSASEAQAGGMVGYTF. The CDR3 nucleotides are TGCAGTGCTAGTGAGGCCCAGGCAGGGGGCATGGTTGGCTACACCTTC.

This clonotype appeared a few times. The chain uses TRBV12-3 or TRBV12-4 and TRBJ1-2, with a possible D match to TRBD1 (5 bases). The CDR3 covers 13 residues. CDR3 sequence reads: CVTRELPNYGYTF. Here the CDR3 DNA reads TGTGTCACCAGGGAGCTCCCAAACTATGGCTACACCTTC.

The gene calls are TRBV20-1 and TRBJ2-5; the D gene is possibly TRBD2 (7 bases). Trimming removed 0 bases from V and 5 bases from J, with 16 bases in between. This CDR3 has 15 amino acids. CDR1 is DFQATT and CDR2 is SNEGSKA in the germline V gene (reference sequence). This CDR3 reads CSAREGGGGAETQYF. Written as DNA, the CDR3 is TGCAGTGCTAGAGAAGGGGGAGGGGGTGCGGAGACCCAGTACTTC.

This clonotype was counted many times. This chain links TRBV7-2 with TRBJ1-2; 8 bases are shared with TRBD1. Germline V gene sequence: CDR1 SGHTA, CDR2 FQGNSA. This CDR3 spans 13 amino acids. The ends lost 5 bases at V and 6 bases at J; junction bases unmatched: 5. DNA for the CDR3: TGTGCCAGCAGCCAGCACAGGGGGGATGGCTACACCTTC. Amino acid sequence: CASSQHRGDGYTF. Together with reference TRBV7-2 and TRBJ1-2, the CDR3 gives the full variable domain: GAGVSQSPSNKVTEKGKDVELRCDPISGHTALYWYRQSLGQGLEFLIYFQGNSAPDKSGLPSDRFSAERTGGSVSTLTIQRTQQEDSAVYLCASSQHRGDGYTFGSGTRLTVV.

This clonotype was found a few times. A much larger clone lies one base from this, so it may be a read error. V and J are TRBV4-2 and TRBJ1-1; possible D gene TRBD1, 5 bases. The length of the CDR3 is 14 residues. V lost 3 bases to trimming and J lost 5 bases, with 13 bases between them. Germline V gives CDR1 LGHNA, CDR2 YNFKEQ. The CDR3 loop reads CASSQGTWGTEAFF. In nucleotides, the CDR3 is TGTGCCAGCAGCCAGGGCACTTGGGGGACTGAAGCTTTCTTT.

This clonotype was recorded many times. J is TRBJ1-5 and V is TRBV7-2, with a possible D match to TRBD1 (6 bases). This CDR3 has 15 residues. Trimming stripped 5 bases from V and 9 bases from J, with 20 bases between. The germline V gene has CDR1 SGHTA and CDR2 FQGNSA. CDR3 residues: CASSQAGAGLGPQHF. The CDR3 DNA sequence: TGTGCCAGCAGCCAAGCGGGGGCCGGACTTGGGCCCCAGCATTTT.

This clonotype was recorded a few times. The chain uses TRBV3-1 and TRBJ2-5, with D hard to call. Germline lookup yields CDR1 LGHDT and CDR2 YNNKEL (reference sequence). Trimming left V 6 bases short and J 5 bases short, with 7 bases between. The CDR3 spans 11 residues. The CDR3 sequence: CASRKEETQYF. The CDR3 nucleotides read TGTGCCAGCAGAAAAGAGGAGACCCAGTACTTC.

This clonotype was counted ten times or more. The CDR3 loop reads CSASLLAGGADTQYF. CDR3 coding DNA: TGCAGTGCTAGCCTACTAGCGGGAGGGGCAGATACGCAGTATTTT. This chain connects TRBV20-1 to TRBJ2-3; 13 positions match TRBD2. The germline gives CDR1 DFQATT, CDR2 SNEGSKA (reference sequence). Losses at the gene ends were 3 bases for V and 4 bases for J; bases not matched to a gene: 4. The CDR3 spans 15 residues.

This clonotype was seen at least ten times. This chain joins TRBV3-1 and TRBJ1-3; a weak D match, TRBD1 (5 bases). Trimming cost V 2 bases and J 0 bases, with 11 bases left between them. The CDR3 covers 16 residues. From germline, CDR1 is LGHDT and CDR2 YNNKEL (reference sequence). DNA for the CDR3: TGTGCCAGCAGCCAAACAGGTGACCACTCTGGAAACACCATATATTTT. Amino acids: CASSQTGDHSGNTIYF.

In its sample, this clonotype was seen a few times. The chain uses TRBV12-3 or TRBV12-4 and TRBJ2-3; D not certain. This CDR3 spans 11 amino acids. The V gene lost 6 bases and the J gene lost 7 bases, with 8 bases spanning the gap. DNA of the CDR3: TGTGCCAGCAGACGAGACTATACGCAGTATTTT. It yields the protein CASRRDYTQYF.

This clonotype was counted at least ten times. This rearrangement joins TRBV3-1 to TRBJ1-2, with 8 bases matching TRBD1. This CDR3 region has 12 residues. V trimming: 9 bases; J trimming: 6 bases; junction bases outside the gene matches: 6. The germline V gene encodes CDR1 LGHDT and CDR2 YNNKEL (reference sequence). The CDR3 sequence is CASHTGGHGYTF. As DNA, the CDR3 is TGTGCCAGTCACACAGGGGGTCATGGCTACACCTTC.